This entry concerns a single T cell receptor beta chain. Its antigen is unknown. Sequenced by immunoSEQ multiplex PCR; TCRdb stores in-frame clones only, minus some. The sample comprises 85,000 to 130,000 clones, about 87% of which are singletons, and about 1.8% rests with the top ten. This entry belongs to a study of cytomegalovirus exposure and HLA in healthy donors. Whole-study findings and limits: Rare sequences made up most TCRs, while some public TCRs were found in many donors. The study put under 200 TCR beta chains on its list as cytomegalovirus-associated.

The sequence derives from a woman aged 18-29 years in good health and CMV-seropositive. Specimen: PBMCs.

The CDR3 region has the DNA TGTGCCAGCAGGAAGACAGGGAGCTCCTACAATGAGCAGTTCTTC. As protein: CASRKTGSSYNEQFF. This rearrangement joins TRBV5-6 to TRBJ2-1; 7 bases agree with TRBD1. This CDR3 region has 15 residues. V shed 5 bases, J shed 0 bases, and the junction held 5 bases outside the gene matches. The germline V gene encodes CDR1 SGHDT and CDR2 YYEEEE.